The 10 T cell receptor beta chains presented below share a single source sample, sequenced in a study of cytomegalovirus exposure and HLA in healthy donors (dated by TCRdb to the late 2010s). Library construction relied on the immunoSEQ multiplex PCR assay. The multiplex PCR relied on a mix of 60 forward primers for TCR Vbeta segments and 13 reverse primers for TCR Jbeta segments. TCRdb provides this immuneACCESS table in a form limited to in-frame rearrangements. Some clones are lacking; in checked studies, under half of them reflect an unresolved V gene, and why the rest are absent is not known. In all, the sample holds approximately 170,000 clones, and roughly 65% of those were seen once. 4% to 5% of the sample comes from the top ten. Sequences were obtained from PBMCs. These receptor sequences come from a young man in good health and CMV-seropositive.

This chain links TRBV29-1 with TRBJ2-2; no reliable D call. This CDR3 comprises 14 residues. Germline V lookup: CDR1 SQVTM, CDR2 ANQGSEA. V was cut by 6 bases and J by 0 bases, with 11 bases left in between. CDR3 sequence: CSVSGGTNTGELFF. In DNA, the CDR3 is TGCAGCGTCTCGGGTGGAACGAACACCGGGGAGCTGTTTTTT.

The CDR3 DNA follows: TGTGCCACCCGCTCGGGGTTTGAGAACACTGAAGCTTTCTTT. This sequence encodes CATRSGFENTEAFF. The chain carries TRBV6-5 and TRBJ1-1, with unresolved D. Per germline, CDR1 MNHEY and CDR2 SVGAGI. This CDR3 is 14 amino acids long. Trimming left V 10 bases short and J 1 base short, with 16 bases between.

The rearrangement joins TRBV14 to TRBJ2-2, with no clear D. V lost 2 bases, J lost 2 bases, and 3 bases lay in between. The CDR3 spans 13 residues. Germline-derived CDR1 and CDR2 are SGHDN and FVKESK. CDR3 coding DNA: TGTGCCAGCAGCCAATATAACACCGGGGAGCTGTTTTTT. Translation gives CASSQYNTGELFF.

The CDR3 here is CASSQQVQETQYF. For the CDR3, the DNA is TGTGCCAGTAGTCAACAGGTCCAAGAGACCCAGTACTTC. The chain couples TRBV19 to TRBJ2-5; the D gene is possibly TRBD1 (5 bases). Looked up from germline, CDR1 is LNHDA and CDR2 is SQIVND (reference sequence). The CDR3 sequence is 13 residues long. V lost 5 bases, J lost 1 base, and 8 bases lay in between.

The chain couples TRBV27 to TRBJ1-2; 11 nucleotides agree with TRBD1. The CDR3 runs 14 residues. V was clipped by 7 bases and J by 8 bases; unmatched bases: 9. Germline CDR1 and CDR2: MNHEY and SMNVEV (reference sequence). DNA of the CDR3: TGTGCCAGCACCCCCGGACAGGGGGCTCGGGGCTACACCTTC. It codes for CASTPGQGARGYTF.

This clone was seen a handful of times. This chain joins TRBV14 and TRBJ2-1; no clear D. The CDR3 is 14 residues long. Germline V CDR1 and CDR2: SGHDN, FVKESK. Trimming removed 1 base at V and 9 bases at J, with 13 bases between. The DNA for the CDR3 is TGTGCCAGCAGCCAAGTTCCTAAAGTGGTTGAGCAGTTCTTC. It is translated as CASSQVPKVVEQFF. Filled out from reference TRBV14 and TRBJ2-1, the complete variable domain reads EAGVTQFPSHSVIEKGQTVTLRCDPISGHDNLYWYRRVMGKEIKFLLHFVKESKQDESGMPNNRFLAERTGGTYSTLKVQPAELEDSGVYFCASSQVPKVVEQFFGPGTRLTVL.

V and J are TRBV28 and TRBJ1-2; TRBD1 aligns across 7 bases. Per germline, CDR1 MDHEN and CDR2 SYDVKM. The CDR3 loop spans 15 amino acids. V gave up 2 bases and J gave up 4 bases; unmatched junction bases: 7. The DNA of the CDR3 is TGTGCCAGCAGTTTAGGGACAGATCTTAGCTATGGCTACACCTTC. Residues: CASSLGTDLSYGYTF.

This clone was detected only once. The V and J genes are TRBV11-2 and TRBJ2-7, with 11 bases lining up with TRBD1. Per the germline V gene, CDR1 is SGHAT and CDR2 is FQNNGV. With V trimmed by 3 bases and J by 2 bases, 3 bases remained unmatched. The CDR3 totals 15 residues. The CDR3 bases are TGTGCCAGCAGCTTCGGACAGGGGGCCACCTACGAGCAGTACGTC. This codes for CASSFGQGATYEQYV.

The chain links TRBV6-1 to TRBJ2-1, with D possibly matching TRBD1 (5 bases). The CDR3 consists of 13 residues. CDR1 is MNHNS and CDR2 is SASEGT in the germline V gene. Trimming removed 7 bases at V and 3 bases at J, with 10 bases between. In DNA form, the CDR3 reads TGTGCCAGCACCTTGGACAACTACAATGAGCAGTTCTTC. Its translation: CASTLDNYNEQFF.

The chain carries TRBV30 and TRBJ2-1; weak D call: TRBD2 (5 bases). Looked up from germline, CDR1 is GTSNPN and CDR2 is SVGIG (reference sequence). The CDR3 is 13 amino acids. V shed 3 bases and J shed 3 bases, with 9 bases lying between them. As DNA, the CDR3 is TGTGCCTGGAGCGGGATTAACTACAATGAGCAGTTCTTC. Encoded protein: CAWSGINYNEQFF. The variable domain in full, completed from reference TRBV30 and TRBJ2-1, reads SQTIHQWPATLVQPVGSPLSLECTVEGTSNPNLYWYRQAAGRGLQLLFYSVGIGQISSEVPQNLSASRPQDRQFILSSKKLLLSDSGFYLCAWSGINYNEQFFGPGTRLTVL.